A single sample gave rise to the 3 T cell receptor beta chains below, sequenced in a study of cytomegalovirus exposure and HLA in healthy donors. The PCR used 60 Vbeta and 13 Jbeta primers. Method: immunoSEQ multiplex PCR; TCRdb's copy keeps in-frame clones and lacks some. The profile covers around 130,000 clones, with approximately 82% appearing a single time and approximately 2.8% taken by the ten largest. Sequenced material: PBMCs. These receptors were obtained from a boy aged 2 to 9 in good health and CMV-seronegative.

The chain couples TRBV10-1 to TRBJ2-5; D not resolved. The CDR3 sequence is 13 residues long. In germline, CDR1 is WNHNN, CDR2 SYGVQD (reference sequence). V gave up 3 bases and J gave up 7 bases, with 12 bases separating them. The CDR3 loop reads CASSDRHEGTQYF. CDR3 nucleotide sequence: TGCGCCAGCAGTGATAGACACGAAGGGACCCAGTACTTC.

The chain links TRBV27 to TRBJ1-4, with TRBD1 identical over 7 bases. The CDR3 runs to 16 residues. Trimming removed 5 bases from V and 5 bases from J; junction bases left unmatched: 11. Per the germline V gene, CDR1 is MNHEY and CDR2 is SMNVEV (reference sequence). CDR3 nucleotide sequence: TGTGCCAGCAGTCCCAGAGTCGGGACAGTCAATGAAAAACTGTTTTTT. As protein: CASSPRVGTVNEKLFF.

The rearrangement joins TRBV29-1 to TRBJ2-1; no clear D gene. Germline CDR1 reads SQVTM; CDR2 reads ANQGSEA. This CDR3 spans 13 amino acids. In nucleotides, the CDR3 is TGCAGTGTCGAACCCCGCTCCTACAATGAGCAGTTCTTC. It yields the protein CSVEPRSYNEQFF.